This T cell receptor (beta chain) is from a study of human T cells and chemical hapten exposure (dated by TCRdb to the early 2020s). About the full investigation: For sensitization, 2% DPC in acetone was applied to an approximately 2 cm by approximately 2 cm area of upper inner arm skin. Weekly therapeutic DPC doses were additionally applied to the scalp of patients throughout the roughly 23-week study period. Patch tests used Finn chambers with 0.01% DPC on the upper back, scored after 6 days by International Contact Dermatitis Research Group standards. The patient cohort, mostly female, included alopecia areata with under or over 50% scalp involvement, alopecia totalis and alopecia universalis. Libraries were pooled for sequencing, and per-sample TCR yields varied mainly because of small differences in library volumes within the pool. Peripheral blood TCR repertoire changes were tracked in vivo in alopecia patients during primary and secondary sensitization to the hapten diphenylcyclopropenone (DPC). Blood was sampled from patients pre-sensitization (week 0) and at 2, 6 and about 24 weeks after DPC sensitization. Approximately 28 alopecia patients provided blood for TCR sequencing at one to four time points (pre-sensitization, 2, 6 and 24 weeks). What the research found in general, with its limitations: After repeated subsampling, the strength of the expansion versus patch-test correlation and the threshold at which it became significant changed. All patients had alopecia, a presumed autoimmune disease, so their immune response might differ from that of healthy individuals. Compared with pre-sensitization or healthy control sets, expanded TCRs formed significantly more large CDR3 similarity clusters, which is consistent with antigen-driven responses. DPC sensitization did not change how many TCRs were above 1 in 1000 frequency, and no evidence was found of alterations in global repertoire structure. Patch test score was positively correlated with the number of PT1 expanded TCRs, with significance at thresholds 8, 16 and 32 but not at 4.

Clipping removes 4 bases from V and 5 bases from J, with 9 as the unmatched junction base count. From a lookup of the germline V gene, CDR1 and CDR2 are SGHRS and YFSETQ. From the cysteine up to the phenylalanine, the CDR3 has a length of 15 residues. Only CDR3 DNA is held: 45 bases, read in frame from base 1. Library generation was performed with RACE. The instrument given in TCRdb is NextSeq 500. Library preparation attached unique molecular identifiers to individual cDNA molecules for quantitative, reproducible TCR counting. For every blood RNA sample, sequencing covered both the TCR alpha and TCR beta chains. The authors processed their data as follows. The median number of TCRs per sample was some 100,000, ranging from roughly 20,000 to 700,000. V, J and CDR3 annotation of the TCR reads was carried out using the Decombinator software suite. To make PS versus PT1 abundance plots, every sample was subsampled to the same number of TCRs (28,000). Expanded TCRs were defined as absent before sensitization and observed at least eight times at the 2-week time point. TCRdb cleaned the public reads at Q25 with fastp, built clones with MiXCR and kept in-frame beta chains. Rows are unified per CDR3 protein, each entry keeping the most common DNA and genes. TCRdb, not the authors, supplied the V and J calls. The sample table contains fewer than 150,000 distinct CDR3 sequences; only one count was recorded for approximately 15% of them. The ten top clones hold around 2.8% of the sample.

There are a few counts of this clonotype. Which antigen it targets is not known. No base quality values were provided; no much bigger clone lies one nucleotide off. The time point label, read with the paper, signifies: pre-sensitization, week 0. The treatment or condition label corresponds to: therapeutic diphenylcyclopropenone sensitization with weekly scalp DPC. At every patch-test visit, the blood draw took place before the patch test was put on. Patients were considered eligible if aged 18 to 70, diagnosed with alopecia and deemed suitable for DPC therapy, and patients were excluded if pregnant. Total RNA was isolated from unfractionated whole blood collected in Tempus Blood RNA tubes.

Sequenced material: whole blood, taken in connection with sensitization to the hapten diphenylcyclopropenone (DPC). The V and J genes are TRBV5-1 and TRBJ2-1, with 7 junctional bases fitting TRBD1. The source of this sequence is a woman aged 18-29 years with alopecia areata. Some clones in this sample may be carry-over from other donors' samples. The CDR3 amino acid sequence is: CASSRDRPQNNEQFF. The bases are TGCGCCAGCAGCCGGGACAGACCCCAAAACAATGAGCAGTTCTTC.